Described below is a single TCR beta chain sequence and its context. What it recognizes is unknown. The data stem from a study of Ad26.COV2.S vaccination and SARS-CoV-2 variants. Sequencing was performed with immunoSEQ multiplex PCR; in TCRdb, only in-frame clones are kept and a portion is missing. The sample holds about 480,000 clones, roughly 89% seen once. Study observations and caveats: Greater spike-specific TCR breadth was seen in vaccine recipients than in placebo recipients.

Noted treatment: some 19 received Ad26.COV2.S at low or high dose, single or two shots; roughly five received placebo; per-sample allocation not given. The samples were gathered on day 63 after the first injection of vaccine or placebo. Germline CDR1 reads SEHNR; CDR2 reads FQNEAQ (reference sequence). The CDR3 totals 14 residues. After removal of 5 bases from V and 3 bases from J, the junction contained 5 bases not matched to a gene. Source: peripheral blood, taken in a trial of Ad26.COV2.S vaccine versus placebo. The chain uses TRBV7-9 and TRBJ2-5, with 8 bases identical to TRBD1. The clonotype originates from a person between 18 and 59 years old who received the Ad26.COV2.S COVID-19 vaccine or a placebo. The CDR3 loop reads CASSPLDREETQYF. DNA of the CDR3: TGTGCCAGCAGCCCGCTGGACAGGGAAGAGACCCAGTACTTC. Full variable domain (missing parts from reference TRBV7-9 and TRBJ2-5): DTGVSQNPRHKITKRGQNVTFRCDPISEHNRLYWYRQTLGQGPEFLTYFQNEAQLEKSRLLSDRFSAERPKGSFSTLEIQRTEQGDSAMYLCASSPLDREETQYFGPGTRLLVL.